Below, 3 T cell receptor beta chains from the same sample are listed, as sequenced in a study of blood T cell repertoires in COVID-19. Data came from immunoSEQ multiplex PCR; TCRdb stores just in-frame clones and leaves some out. The profile shows roughly 200,000 clones, 85% of them singletons. Sequences were obtained from peripheral blood. The receptors derive from a woman of 80 years or more with acute or convalescent COVID-19.

The CDR3 DNA sequence: TGTGCCAGCAGCGGAGGACAGAACTATGGCTACACCTTC. This codes for CASSGGQNYGYTF. V is TRBV6-6 and J is TRBJ1-2, with D tentatively TRBD1 (6 bases). Trimming cost V 6 bases and J 2 bases, with 10 bases left between them. The CDR3 has 13 residues. Germline V gene sequence: CDR1 MNHNY, CDR2 SVGAGI (reference sequence).

V gene TRBV6-2 or TRBV6-3 combines with J gene TRBJ1-2; D unclear. The ends were cut back, 0 bases at V and 4 bases at J, with 9 bases in the middle. Germline assignment: CDR1 MNHEY and CDR2 SVGEGT. CDR3 length: 14 residues. Here the CDR3 reads CASSYSYVGYGYTF. The DNA for the CDR3 is TGTGCCAGCAGTTACTCGTATGTCGGCTATGGCTACACCTTC.

This sequence joins TRBV19 and TRBJ1-1; a possible D gene is TRBD1 (5 bases). Trimming removed 3 bases from V and 4 bases from J, with 9 bases in between. This CDR3 spans 13 amino acids. Germline lookup yields CDR1 LNHDA and CDR2 SQIVND (reference sequence). DNA of the CDR3: TGTGCCAGTAGTATCCGACAGAGCACTGAAGCTTTCTTT. Translated: CASSIRQSTEAFF.